The clone carrying this T cell receptor (beta chain) was recorded many times. TCRdb reprocessed the 5' RACE reads with MiXCR, giving one entry per CDR3 protein. Counted here are 35,000 to 45,000 distinct CDR3 sequences, under 7.5% occurring once; the ten biggest clones make up roughly 4.3%. These data belong to a study of neurological immune-mediated disorders. Germline lookup yields CDR1 MDHEN and CDR2 SYDVKM. This CDR3 region has 14 residues. V was pared by 5 bases and J by 15 bases, with 20 bases between. The chain carries TRBV28 and TRBJ1-6, with D possibly matching TRBD1 (6 bases). Material for sequencing was PBMCs. The TCR was taken from a woman between 40 and 55 years old in good health. For the CDR3, the DNA is TGTGCCAGCAGTCCCGGGACACCCTGGGGCGACCTCCACTTT. This encodes CASSPGTPWGDLHF. The whole variable domain, remainder taken from reference TRBV28 and TRBJ1-6, is DVKVTQSSRYLVKRTGEKVFLECVQDMDHENMFWYRQDPGLGLRLIYFSYDVKMKEKGDIPEGYSVSREKKERFSLILESASTNQTSMYLCASSPGTPWGDLHFGNGTRLTVT.